The source of this TCR beta chain is a study of T-cell memory formation after mild COVID-19. TCRdb reanalysed the 5' RACE reads using MiXCR and keeps one entry per CDR3 protein. This table has about 340,000 distinct CDR3 sequences, around a fifth appearing once. There are 14 residues in the CDR3. Per the germline V gene, CDR1 is SGHKS and CDR2 is YYEKEE (reference sequence). The ends lost 0 bases at V and 8 bases at J; junction bases unmatched: 2. The chain is built from TRBV5-5 and TRBJ1-6; TRBD1 agrees at 7 bases. Specimen: PBMCs or a T cell subset sorted from them (not recorded which). This TCR came from an adult woman who had mild COVID-19 (a few samples of this study predate the infection). Cell type and time point are not known. The DNA for the CDR3 is TGTGCCAGCAGCTTGGTTACAGGGGATTCACCCCTCCACTTT. Translating it yields CASSLVTGDSPLHF.